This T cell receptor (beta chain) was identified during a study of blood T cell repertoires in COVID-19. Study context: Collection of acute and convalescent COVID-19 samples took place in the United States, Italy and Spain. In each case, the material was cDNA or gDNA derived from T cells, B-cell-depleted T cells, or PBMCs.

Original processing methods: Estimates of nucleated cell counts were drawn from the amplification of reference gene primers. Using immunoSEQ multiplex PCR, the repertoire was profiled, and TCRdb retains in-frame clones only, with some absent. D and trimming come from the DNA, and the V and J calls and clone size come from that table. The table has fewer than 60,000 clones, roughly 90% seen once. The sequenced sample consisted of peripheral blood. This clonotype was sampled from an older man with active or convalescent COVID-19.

The CDR3 loop reads CASSHVGLGPEAFF. The DNA of the CDR3 is TGTGCCAGCAGCCATGTGGGCCTGGGCCCTGAAGCTTTCTTT. The V and J genes are TRBV4-2 and TRBJ1-1; D uncertain. There are 14 residues in the CDR3. Trimming removed 3 bases at V and 6 bases at J, with 14 bases between. Germline CDR1 is LGHNA and CDR2 is YNFKEQ.